The T cell receptor beta chain described here comes from a study of cytomegalovirus exposure and HLA in healthy donors. The donors gave bone marrow, and they were healthy. Regarding the study as a whole: The investigators catalogued 180 or so TCR beta chains as cytomegalovirus-associated. When analyzed later, a missense DCLRE1C variant was found to be linked to TCR beta V- and J-gene trimming. Segments of the TCR beta V type were, in most cases, productive about 87% or about 30% of the time in an earlier analysis.

Both 60 Vbeta primers and 13 Jbeta primers went into the PCR. The method was immunoSEQ multiplex PCR; TCRdb's version includes in-frame clones alone and lacks a portion of them. The table shows a few hundred thousand clones, with 80% to 85% occurring only once. To note about this clone: What it recognizes is unknown.

This CDR3 is 15 amino acids long. Trimming stripped 5 bases from V and 4 bases from J, with 15 bases between. CDR1 is SGHRS and CDR2 is YFSETQ in the germline V gene. Sequenced sample: PBMCs. This sequence originates from a woman in her sixties or seventies in good health and CMV-seropositive. The chain is built from TRBV5-1 and TRBJ2-2; maybe TRBD1 (5 bases). CDR3 nucleotide sequence: TGCGCCAGCAGTTTACAAGGGGTGAGCACCGGGGAGCTGTTTTTT. Its translation is CASSLQGVSTGELFF.